This T cell receptor beta chain was identified during a study of cytomegalovirus exposure and HLA in healthy donors. Per germline, CDR1 MNHNS and CDR2 SASEGT. The CDR3 contains 13 residues. V lost 6 bases and J lost 0, with 6 bases in between. Amplification used 60 Vbeta primers and 13 Jbeta primers. Produced via immunoSEQ multiplex PCR; TCRdb's table is partial and in-frame only. The table lists tens of thousands of clones, over 75% of them singletons. The chain uses TRBV6-1 and TRBJ1-5; D is unresolved. The origin of this receptor is a man between 50 and 59 years old in good health and CMV-seronegative. The sequenced sample consisted of PBMCs. The CDR3 nucleotides are TGTGCCAGCAGCTTAATTAGCAATCAGCCCCAGCATTTT. Its protein is CASSLISNQPQHF.